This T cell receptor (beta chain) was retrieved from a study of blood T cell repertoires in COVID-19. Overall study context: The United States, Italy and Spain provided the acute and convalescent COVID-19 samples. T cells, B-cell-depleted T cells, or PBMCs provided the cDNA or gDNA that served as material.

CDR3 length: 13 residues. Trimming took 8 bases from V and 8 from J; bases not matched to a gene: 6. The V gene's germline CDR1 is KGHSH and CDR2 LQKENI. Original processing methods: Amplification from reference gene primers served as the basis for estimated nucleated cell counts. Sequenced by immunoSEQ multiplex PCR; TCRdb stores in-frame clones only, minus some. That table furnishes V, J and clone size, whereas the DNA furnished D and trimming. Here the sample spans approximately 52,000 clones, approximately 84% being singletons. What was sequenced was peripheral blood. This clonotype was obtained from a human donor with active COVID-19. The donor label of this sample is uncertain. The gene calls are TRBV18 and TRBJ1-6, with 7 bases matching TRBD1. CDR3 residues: CASRDSVHSPLHF. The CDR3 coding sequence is TGTGCCAGCCGGGACAGTGTACATTCACCCCTCCACTTT.